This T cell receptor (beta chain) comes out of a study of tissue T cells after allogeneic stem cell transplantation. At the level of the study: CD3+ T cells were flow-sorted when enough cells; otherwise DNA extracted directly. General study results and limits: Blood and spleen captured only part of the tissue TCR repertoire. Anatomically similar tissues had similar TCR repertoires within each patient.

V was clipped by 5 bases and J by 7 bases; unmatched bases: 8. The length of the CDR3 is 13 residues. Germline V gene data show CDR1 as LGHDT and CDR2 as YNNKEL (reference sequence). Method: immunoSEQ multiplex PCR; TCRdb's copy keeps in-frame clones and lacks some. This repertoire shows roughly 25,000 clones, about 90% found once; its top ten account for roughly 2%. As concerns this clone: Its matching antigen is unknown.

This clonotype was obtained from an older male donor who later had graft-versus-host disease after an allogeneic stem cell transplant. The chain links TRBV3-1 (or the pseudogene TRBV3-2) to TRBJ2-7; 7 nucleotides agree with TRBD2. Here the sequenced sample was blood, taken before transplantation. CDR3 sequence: CASSSYGEGEQYF. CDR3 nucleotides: TGTGCCAGCAGCTCCTACGGGGAGGGAGAGCAGTACTTC.